The rows below give T cell receptor beta chains drawn from one sample of a study of blood T cell repertoires in COVID-19. The table came from immunoSEQ multiplex PCR; TCRdb's copy has only in-frame clones and leaves some out. The sample holds about 350,000 clones; approximately 88% are singletons and the top ten take 7.5% to 10%. Sequences were obtained from peripheral blood. The receptors come from a man aged 30 to 45 with COVID-19, enrolled during active disease. The CDR3 runs from the conserved cysteine through the conserved F or W. Each record gives: clone size, J gene, V gene, D gene, CDR3 DNA, CDR3 protein. A D gene is named only where the DNA matches it firmly. Where a row states a size, it is once, few, many or the class of an expanded clone; other rows omit it.

clone_size: -; j_call: TRBJ2-3; v_call: TRBV11-3; d_call: TRBD2; cdr3_nt: TGTGCCAGCAGCTTAGTAAGGTCTAGCGGGGACACAGATACGCAGTATTTT; cdr3_aa: CASSLVRSSGDTDTQYF
clone_size: -; j_call: TRBJ2-7; v_call: TRBV5-6; d_call: -; cdr3_nt: TGTGCCAGCAGCTTGCCGGGACTGAACTACGAGCAGTACTTC; cdr3_aa: CASSLPGLNYEQYF
clone_size: -; j_call: TRBJ1-2; v_call: TRBV28; d_call: -; cdr3_nt: TGTGCCAGCAGTTATCCCCACTATAGGAACTATGGCTACACCTTC; cdr3_aa: CASSYPHYRNYGYTF
clone_size: -; j_call: TRBJ1-6; v_call: TRBV6-2/TRBV6-3; d_call: -; cdr3_nt: TGTGCCAGCAGTTACTCGGTGCCGCCGGCCCTCCACTTT; cdr3_aa: CASSYSVPPALHF
clone_size: -; j_call: TRBJ1-2; v_call: TRBV4-1; d_call: -; cdr3_nt: TGCGCCAGCAGCCAAACAGGAACGAACTATGGCTACACCTTC; cdr3_aa: CASSQTGTNYGYTF
clone_size: -; j_call: TRBJ2-7; v_call: TRBV9; d_call: -; cdr3_nt: TGTGCCAGCAGCCGATTCAATGACACCAACGAGCAGTACTTC; cdr3_aa: CASSRFNDTNEQYF
clone_size: -; j_call: TRBJ2-5; v_call: TRBV3-1/TRBV3-2; d_call: TRBD2; cdr3_nt: TGTGCCAGCAGCCCTAGCGGGAGGGCAGAGACCCAGTACTTC; cdr3_aa: CASSPSGRAETQYF
clone_size: -; j_call: TRBJ2-3; v_call: TRBV18; d_call: TRBD2; cdr3_nt: TGTGCCAGCTCACCGGCGGGGGCAGATACGCAGTATTTT; cdr3_aa: CASSPAGADTQYF
clone_size: -; j_call: TRBJ1-1; v_call: TRBV6-5; d_call: TRBD1; cdr3_nt: TGTGCCAGCAGGACAGGGGGCACTGAAGCTTTCTTT; cdr3_aa: CASRTGGTEAFF
clone_size: -; j_call: TRBJ2-7; v_call: TRBV28; d_call: TRBD1; cdr3_nt: TGTGCCAGCAGTTTAGGGACAGTACAGCTCGAGCAGTACTTC; cdr3_aa: CASSLGTVQLEQYF
clone_size: many; j_call: TRBJ2-7; v_call: TRBV4-1; d_call: -; cdr3_nt: TGCGCCAGCAGCCCCCTAGGGGGGGGAATCTACGAGCAGTACTTC; cdr3_aa: CASSPLGGGIYEQYF
clone_size: -; j_call: TRBJ2-7; v_call: TRBV7-2; d_call: TRBD1; cdr3_nt: TGTGCCAGCAGCTTAGAAGGGGGCGCCAACTACGAGCAGTACTTC; cdr3_aa: CASSLEGGANYEQYF
clone_size: once; j_call: TRBJ2-5; v_call: TRBV15; d_call: -; cdr3_nt: TGTGCCACCAGCAGATATGTAAAAGAGACCCAGTACTTC; cdr3_aa: CATSRYVKETQYF
clone_size: -; j_call: TRBJ1-1; v_call: TRBV10-3; d_call: -; cdr3_nt: TGTGCCATCAGTGAGTACAGGGTGGCCCGCACTGAAGCTTTCTTT; cdr3_aa: CAISEYRVARTEAFF
clone_size: -; j_call: TRBJ1-3; v_call: TRBV6-1; d_call: -; cdr3_nt: TGTGCCAGCAGTGAAGCGCGGGGAGGTGCTGGAAACACCATATATTTT; cdr3_aa: CASSEARGGAGNTIYF
clone_size: -; j_call: TRBJ1-1; v_call: TRBV15; d_call: -; cdr3_nt: TGTGCCACCACGGGAGGACGGTCGAACACTGAAGCTTTCTTT; cdr3_aa: CATTGGRSNTEAFF
clone_size: -; j_call: TRBJ2-5; v_call: TRBV7-2; d_call: -; cdr3_nt: TGTGCCAGCAGCTACTCAGGGGAGACCCAGTACTTC; cdr3_aa: CASSYSGETQYF
clone_size: -; j_call: TRBJ1-3; v_call: TRBV9; d_call: TRBD1; cdr3_nt: TGTGCCAGCAGTACTACCGTCGACAGGGGGACCATATATTTT; cdr3_aa: CASSTTVDRGTIYF
clone_size: -; j_call: TRBJ2-2; v_call: TRBV11-1; d_call: TRBD1; cdr3_nt: TGTGCCAGCAGCTCAGTATTGACAGGGGTGGAGCTGTTTTTT; cdr3_aa: CASSSVLTGVELFF
clone_size: -; j_call: TRBJ1-1; v_call: TRBV7-6; d_call: -; cdr3_nt: TGTGCCAGCAGCTTAGCGGTTGGGAGCACTGAAGCTTTCTTT; cdr3_aa: CASSLAVGSTEAFF
clone_size: -; j_call: TRBJ2-7; v_call: TRBV28; d_call: TRBD1; cdr3_nt: TGTGCCAGCAGTAACGGCGGACAGGGTATTTACGAGCAGTACTTC; cdr3_aa: CASSNGGQGIYEQYF
clone_size: -; j_call: TRBJ1-3; v_call: TRBV24-1; d_call: TRBD1; cdr3_nt: TGTGCCACCAGTACGACAGGGGGCTCTGGAAACACCATATATTTT; cdr3_aa: CATSTTGGSGNTIYF
clone_size: -; j_call: TRBJ1-1; v_call: TRBV15; d_call: -; cdr3_nt: TGTGCCACCAGCAGAGATAGGAACACTGAAGCTTTCTTT; cdr3_aa: CATSRDRNTEAFF
clone_size: -; j_call: TRBJ1-3; v_call: TRBV18; d_call: -; cdr3_nt: TGTGCCAGCTCACCACCGGCAGGGTCTGGAAACACCATATATTTT; cdr3_aa: CASSPPAGSGNTIYF